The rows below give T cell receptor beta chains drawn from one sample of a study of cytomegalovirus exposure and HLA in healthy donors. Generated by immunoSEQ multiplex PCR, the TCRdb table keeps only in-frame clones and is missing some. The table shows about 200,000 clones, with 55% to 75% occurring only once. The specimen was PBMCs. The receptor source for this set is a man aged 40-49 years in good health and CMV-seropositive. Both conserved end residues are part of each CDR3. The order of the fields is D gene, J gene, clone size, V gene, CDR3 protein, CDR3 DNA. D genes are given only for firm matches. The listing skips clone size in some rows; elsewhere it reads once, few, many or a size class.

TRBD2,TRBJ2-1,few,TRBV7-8,CASSLLSSGEYEQFF,TGTGCCAGCAGCTTATTGTCTAGCGGGGAGTATGAGCAGTTCTTC
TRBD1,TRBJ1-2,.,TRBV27,CASSGQGATGYTF,TGTGCCAGCTCTGGACAGGGGGCGACCGGCTACACCTTC
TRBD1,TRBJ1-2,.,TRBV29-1,CSGQGQNYGYTF,TGCAGCGGACAGGGGCAGAACTATGGCTACACCTTC
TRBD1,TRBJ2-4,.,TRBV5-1,CASRTTGTGGNIQYF,TGCGCCAGCAGAACTACCGGGACAGGGGGAAACATTCAGTACTTC
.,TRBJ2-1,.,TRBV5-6,CASSSGGWYEQFF,TGTGCCAGCAGCTCCGGGGGTTGGTATGAGCAGTTCTTC
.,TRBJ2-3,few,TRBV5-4,CASSPRGDTQYF,TGTGCCAGCAGCCCCCGAGGAGATACGCAGTATTTT
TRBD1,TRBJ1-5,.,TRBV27,CASSYRGRQPQHF,TGTGCCAGCAGTTACAGGGGGAGACAGCCCCAGCATTTT
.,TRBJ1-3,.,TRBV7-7,CASSSGSGNTIYF,TGTGCCAGCAGCTCGGGCTCTGGAAACACCATATATTTT
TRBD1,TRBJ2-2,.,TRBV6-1,CASSTQGAGELFF,TGTGCCAGCAGTACACAGGGGGCCGGGGAGCTGTTTTTT
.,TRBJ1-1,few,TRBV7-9,CASSIGGPPVTEAFF,TGTGCCAGCAGCATCGGGGGACCTCCGGTCACTGAAGCTTTCTTT
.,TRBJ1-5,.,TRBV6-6,CASRASQPQHF,TGTGCCAGCAGGGCAAGTCAGCCCCAGCATTTT
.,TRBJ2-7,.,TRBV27,CASSFRDSGTYEQYF,TGTGCCAGCAGTTTTCGGGATAGCGGAACTTACGAGCAGTACTTC